The rows below give T cell receptor beta chains drawn from one sample of a study of molecular identifiers for immune sequencing clone quantification. TCRdb itself ran the PCR reads through MiXCR, one entry per CDR3 protein. The sample records fewer than 350,000 distinct CDR3 sequences, 24% being singletons. The sequencing input was naive CD8+ T cells from blood, with Jurkat cell RNA spiked in. These receptors were collected from a human donor in good health. Some libraries in this study had Jurkat cell RNA spiked in. The CDR3 runs from the conserved cysteine through the conserved F or W. The D gene is left open where the match is weak. Clone sizes are given selectively: once, few, many, or a class where the clone is expanded.

d_call	j_call	clone_size	v_call	cdr3_aa	cdr3_nt
TRBD1	TRBJ2-1	NA	TRBV29-1	CSDEEIWLGRGPDEQFF	TGCAGCGATGAAGAGATTTGGTTAGGCAGGGGGCCTGATGAGCAGTTCTTC
TRBD2	TRBJ2-3	NA	TRBV20-1	CSATAQPSGVSTDTQYF	TGCAGTGCTACTGCCCAACCGAGCGGGGTAAGCACAGATACGCAGTATTTT
NA	TRBJ1-1	many	TRBV19	CASSIDTWFWIF	TGTGCCAGTAGTATTGATACCTGGTTTTGGATCTTT
NA	TRBJ1-2	NA	TRBV5-7	CAGSRSAPDFLRGYTF	TGTGCCGGCAGCCGGTCGGCCCCGGACTTCCTACGGGGCTACACCTTC
TRBD2	TRBJ2-1	many	TRBV29-1	CSVEGGTSGISRALDEQFF	TGCAGCGTTGAAGGAGGGACTAGCGGGATCAGTCGAGCGCTGGATGAGCAGTTCTTC
NA	TRBJ2-3	many	TRBV6-5	CASSAEYRGDTQYF	TGTGCCAGCTCGGCCGAATACCGGGGAGATACGCAGTATTTT
TRBD2	TRBJ2-1	NA	TRBV11-2	CASSSRLGTSGNEQFF	TGTGCCAGCAGCTCCCGGCTCGGGACTAGCGGCAATGAGCAGTTCTTC
TRBD1	TRBJ2-3	once	TRBV6-1	CASIDRDRPPADTQYF	TGTGCCAGCATTGACCGGGACAGACCACCGGCAGATACGCAGTATTTT
TRBD1	TRBJ1-2	NA	TRBV6-5	CASSGQGGTYGYTF	TGTGCCAGCAGCGGACAGGGGGGAACCTATGGCTACACCTTC
NA	TRBJ1-5	few	TRBV4-1	CASIRRESNQPQHF	TGCGCCAGCATCCGGAGGGAAAGCAATCAGCCCCAGCATTTT
NA	TRBJ2-7	NA	TRBV12-3/TRBV12-4	CASRGSGKPYEQYF	TGTGCCAGCAGGGGTTCAGGGAAACCCTACGAGCAGTACTTC
TRBD2	TRBJ2-7	few	TRBV20-1	CSATGTSGIAYEQYF	TGCAGTGCTACAGGGACTAGCGGGATAGCCTACGAGCAGTACTTC
TRBD1	TRBJ1-1	many	TRBV4-3	CASSQERAGGNTEAFF	TGCGCCAGCAGCCAAGAACGGGCAGGGGGGAACACTGAAGCTTTCTTT
TRBD1	TRBJ1-1	many	TRBV14	CASSPNRGPTEAFF	TGTGCCAGCAGCCCGAACAGGGGGCCCACTGAAGCTTTCTTT
NA	TRBJ2-5	many	TRBV12-3/TRBV12-4	CASSFIGVETQYF	TGTGCCAGCAGTTTTATTGGGGTTGAGACCCAGTACTTC
NA	TRBJ2-2	NA	TRBV7-9	CASSLGSPLVTGELFF	TGTGCCAGCAGCTTAGGATCCCCCCTGGTTACCGGGGAGCTGTTTTTT
TRBD2	TRBJ2-7	many	TRBV6-5	CACGGNYEQYF	TGTGCCTGCGGGGGGAACTACGAGCAGTACTTC